Below are 20 T cell receptor beta chains sequenced from a single sample in a study of CD8 T cells in ankylosing spondylitis. Using its own MiXCR run on the 5' RACE reads, TCRdb lists one record per CDR3 protein. The sample holds about 420,000 distinct CDR3 sequences, 20% to 25% seen once. These TCRs' antigens remain unknown. Regarding the study as a whole: Ankylosing spondylitis blood appeared to be characterized by a TCR beta motif of eight or nine highly homologous variants.

The sample comprised blood, either unsorted or a sorted T cell fraction (not recorded which). Source of these receptors: a male donor with ankylosing spondylitis.

This clonotype was detected many times. The CDR3 nucleotides read TGTGCCAGCAGCCTGAGGACAGGGGAGGGTCCTCCTGAAGCTTTCTTT. It codes for CASSLRTGEGPPEAFF. The chain joins TRBV7-8 to TRBJ1-1; 9 bases line up with TRBD1. CDR1 SGHVS and CDR2 FQNEAQ come from the germline V gene. The CDR3 has 16 residues. V lost 5 bases, J lost 6 bases, and 13 bases stayed unmatched. Full variable domain (missing parts from reference TRBV7-8 and TRBJ1-1): GAGVSQSPRYKVAKRGQDVALRCDPISGHVSLFWYQQALGQGPEFLTYFQNEAQLDKSGLPSDRFFAERPEGSVSTLKIQRTQQEDSAVYLCASSLRTGEGPPEAFFGQGTRLTVV.

This clonotype turned up a few times. The CDR3 loop reads CASSNYRAHEQYF. In DNA form, the CDR3 reads TGTGCCAGCAGTAATTACAGGGCCCACGAGCAGTACTTC. J is TRBJ2-7 and V is TRBV25-1; perhaps TRBD1 as D (6 bases). The V gene lost 5 bases and the J gene lost 5 bases, with 13 bases spanning the gap. Germline values: CDR1 MGHDK, CDR2 SYGVNS. The CDR3 is made up of 13 amino acids.

This clonotype was detected many times. The chain has TRBV5-6 and TRBJ2-1; D ambiguous. V was pared by 0 bases and J by 5 bases, with 6 bases between. The CDR3 length is 13 residues. CDR1 is SGHDT, CDR2 YYEEEE, per germline. CDR3 sequence reads: CASSLVWNNEQFF. DNA of the CDR3: TGTGCCAGCAGCTTGGTCTGGAACAATGAGCAGTTCTTC. The whole variable domain, filled in from reference TRBV5-6 and TRBJ2-1, reads DAGVTQSPTHLIKTRGQQVTLRCSPKSGHDTVSWYQQALGQGPQFIFQYYEEEERQRGNFPDRFSGHQFPNYSSELNVNALLLGDSALYLCASSLVWNNEQFFGPGTRLTVL.

This clonotype has more than one count but fewer than ten. This rearrangement joins TRBV3-1 to TRBJ2-1; D not resolved. The CDR3 contains 12 residues. Germline values: CDR1 LGHDT, CDR2 YNNKEL (reference sequence). V lost 1 base and J 7 bases, leaving 5 bases between the germline ends. In DNA, the CDR3 is TGTGCCAGCAGCCAAGTCGGGAATGAGCAGTTCTTC. Protein product: CASSQVGNEQFF.

This clonotype was seen more than once but under ten times. The V and J genes are TRBV5-1 and TRBJ2-5; TRBD1 matches at 7 bases. Germline-derived CDR1 and CDR2 are SGHRS and YFSETQ. Trimming cost V 4 bases and J 2 bases; bases outside gene matches: 5. This CDR3 comprises 14 residues. The CDR3 region is CASSEWDRQETQYF. As DNA, the CDR3 is TGCGCCAGCAGCGAGTGGGACAGACAAGAGACCCAGTACTTC.

V usage is TRBV9 and J usage is TRBJ2-1; 13 bases are a match to TRBD2. CDR1 is SGDLS, CDR2 YYNGEE, per germline. CDR3 size: 16 residues. J lost 8 bases, V lost 4 bases, and 9 bases had no gene match. The CDR3 DNA reads TGTGCCAGCAGCCCCCGGCGGACTAGCGGGAGCGATGAGCAGTTCTTC. Translating it yields CASSPRRTSGSDEQFF.

This chain joins TRBV27 and TRBJ2-1; D gene ambiguous. The V end lost 5 bases, the J end lost 0 bases, and 20 bases lay between the germline ends. Germline V gene sequence: CDR1 MNHEY, CDR2 SMNVEV (reference sequence). CDR3 length equals 18 residues. The CDR3 nucleotides are TGTGCCAGCAGTCCGCCCCACCATTCAGGCTACTCCTACAATGAGCAGTTCTTC. This sequence encodes CASSPPHHSGYSYNEQFF.

The rearrangement uses TRBV15 and TRBJ2-5; the D is unclear. Trimming took off 0 bases at V and 1 base at J, with 12 bases between the two ends. Germline CDR1 reads LNHNV; CDR2 reads YYDKDF (reference sequence). CDR3 length equals 16 residues. The CDR3 loop is CATSREGATFQETQYF. As DNA, the CDR3 is TGTGCCACCAGCAGAGAGGGCGCAACCTTCCAAGAGACCCAGTACTTC.

CDR3 in DNA: TGTGCCAGCAGGCGGGACTCGATAGGGGAGCAGTACTTC. It specifies CASRRDSIGEQYF. The genes are TRBV12-3 or TRBV12-4 and TRBJ2-7, with D perhaps matching TRBD2 (6 bases). Trimming removed 6 bases at V and 7 bases at J, with 16 bases between. This CDR3 region has 13 residues.

This clonotype has a handful of counts. The V and J genes are TRBV12-3 or TRBV12-4 and TRBJ1-2; D is unclear. V was clipped by 5 bases and J by 5 bases, with 21 bases between them. The CDR3 has 16 residues. This CDR3 is CASSPRTREPAYGYTF. The DNA of the CDR3 is TGTGCCAGCAGTCCCAGAACCCGGGAACCAGCTTATGGCTACACCTTC.

The table lists this clonotype with many counts. The chain couples TRBV12-3 or TRBV12-4 to TRBJ2-7, with 7 bases matching TRBD1. Trimming at V came to 5 bases and at J to 0 bases, leaving 4 bases not matched to a gene. The CDR3 length is 14 residues. In nucleotides, the CDR3 is TGTGCCAGCAGTCGAACAGGGGCCTCCTACGAGCAGTACTTC. This encodes CASSRTGASYEQYF.

This sequence joins TRBV4-2 and TRBJ2-1; no clear D. Germline V gives CDR1 LGHNA, CDR2 YNFKEQ. Trimming shortened V by 4 bases and J by 4 bases, and 11 bases separated the two germline ends. There are 14 residues in the CDR3. The CDR3 sequence: CASSLLGFYNEQFF. Written as DNA, the CDR3 is TGTGCCAGCAGCCTCTTGGGGTTTTACAATGAGCAGTTCTTC.

The rearrangement joins TRBV10-3 to TRBJ2-1; 14 bases are shared with TRBD2. V shed 0 bases, J shed 5 bases, and the junction held 6 bases outside the gene matches. Germline CDR1 ENHRY, CDR2 SYGVKD. The CDR3 is 18 residues long. The CDR3 DNA reads TGTGCCATCAGTGAGTCCGGGACTAGCGGGAGAGCAAACAATGAGCAGTTCTTC. Translation gives CAISESGTSGRANNEQFF.

CDR3 sequence reads: CASRTSGTNTGELFF. The CDR3 DNA is TGTGCCAGCAGGACTAGCGGGACGAACACCGGGGAGCTGTTTTTT. J is TRBJ2-2 and V is TRBV6-1; 11 bases are shared with TRBD2. Trimming removed 6 bases from V and 0 bases from J; junction bases left unmatched: 0. Germline CDR1 and CDR2: MNHNS and SASEGT. CDR3 size: 15 residues.

The sample holds many counts of this clonotype. This chain links TRBV4-3 with TRBJ2-2; no reliable D call. Trimming pared 4 bases from V and 8 bases from J, leaving 8 bases between. The germline gives CDR1 LGHNA, CDR2 YSLEER. CDR3 length: 12 residues. The CDR3 nucleotides are TGCGCCAGCAGCCTTCCTCCTGGGGAGCTGTTTTTT. Protein product: CASSLPPGELFF.

The chain combines TRBV3-1 with TRBJ2-5; TRBD1 matches 7 bases. The CDR3 extends over 14 amino acids. Germline lookup yields CDR1 LGHDT and CDR2 YNNKEL (reference sequence). Trimming at V came to 7 bases and at J to 2 bases, leaving 7 bases not matched to a gene. The CDR3 DNA is TGTGCCAGCAACCTTGAGGGACAGCAAGAGACCCAGTACTTC. Encoded protein: CASNLEGQQETQYF.

This clonotype has only a few counts. V usage is TRBV7-2 and J usage is TRBJ1-5; no clear D gene. The V and J ends lost 4 bases and 1 base respectively, with 8 bases between them. The CDR3 length is 14 residues. Per germline, CDR1 SGHTA and CDR2 FQGNSA. This CDR3 reads CASSSGGSNQPQHF. The CDR3 bases are TGTGCCAGCAGCTCAGGCGGCAGCAATCAGCCCCAGCATTTT.

The chain is built from TRBV7-9 and TRBJ1-4; a weak D match, TRBD1 (5 bases). This CDR3 contains 14 residues. Germline lookup yields CDR1 SEHNR and CDR2 FQNEAQ (reference sequence). Trimming pared 4 bases from V and 8 bases from J, leaving 14 bases between. This CDR3 is CASSWGGGLEKLFF. Here the CDR3 DNA reads TGTGCCAGCAGCTGGGGTGGGGGTCTGGAAAAACTGTTTTTT.

This clonotype was observed a few times. The rearrangement links TRBV10-3 to TRBJ2-6, with TRBD1 as a possible D gene (5 bases). The CDR3 runs to 16 residues. V was shortened by 0 bases and J by 1 base, with 7 bases between the two germline ends. Germline-derived CDR1 and CDR2 are ENHRY and SYGVKD. Here the CDR3 reads CAISESRASGANVLTF. The CDR3 bases are TGTGCCATCAGTGAGTCCAGGGCGTCTGGGGCCAACGTCCTGACTTTC.

This clonotype has just a few counts. The chain links TRBV16 to TRBJ1-2; no reliable D call. The CDR3 has 13 amino acids. Per germline, CDR1 KGHSY and CDR2 FQNENV. V was clipped by 6 bases and J by 2 bases, with 10 bases between them. The CDR3 DNA reads TGTGCCAGCAGAAAAACGGGGAACTATGGCTACACCTTC. Its translation: CASRKTGNYGYTF.